Described below is a single T cell receptor (beta chain) sequence and its context. The antigen remains undetermined. CD4 T cells were positively selected, then CD8 T cells from the CD4-negative fraction. The V gene's germline CDR1 is SGHTA and CDR2 FQGNSA. Unmatched junction bases numbered 4, after V lost 5 bases and J lost 5 bases. The CDR3 loop spans 14 amino acids. Both TRBC1 and TRBC2 were covered by a beta constant-region primer of two equimolar oligonucleotides. The ligated cDNA underwent four PCR rounds using SP2 and nested alpha and beta constant-region primers. TCRdb redid the calling of the UMI-ligation and nested PCR reads with MiXCR, one entry per CDR3 protein. The repertoire holds about 150,000 distinct CDR3 sequences, roughly 23% seen once, with 0.085% to 0.11% in the top ten. The sample is drawn from a study of naive and memory T cell subsets. Study results and caveats: Possibly reflecting memory cells re-expressing CD45RA, a few larger clonotypes occurred in naive repertoires, especially CD8. Diversity fell and Gini index rose from naive through CM, EM, EMRA. Naive and memory repertoire findings lacked a ground truth for validation. Activation and differentiation may alter RNA-based TCR counts.

The chain combines TRBV7-2 with TRBJ2-1; 9 bases are a match to TRBD2. The sequenced sample consisted of naive CD4+ T cells from blood. This TCR was recovered from a human donor in good health. The CDR3 reads CASSAGLANNEQFF. Here the CDR3 DNA reads TGTGCCAGCAGCGCCGGACTAGCGAACAATGAGCAGTTCTTC.